This passage covers 18 T cell receptor beta chains from one sample sequenced in a study of tumor-infiltrating lymphocytes in primary liver carcinoma. With a constant-region primer, TCR beta cDNA was made from approximately 450 ng of total RNA. Library construction for TCR beta comprised three nested multiplex PCR rounds performed with slightly modified ARM-PCR. Primers for the first two PCR rounds were TRBV1-TRBV30 forward primers and a C-beta reverse primer (about 11 cycles per round). TCRdb recomputed calls from the multiplex PCR reads with MiXCR, one row per CDR3 protein. The repertoire includes tens of thousands of distinct CDR3 sequences, 60% to 80% of them detected once, and about a quarter sits in the top ten. From roughly 21-30 mg of unsorted bulk tissue, DNA and RNA were co-extracted together. The sample comprised liver tumor tissue from sampling region 4. The sample's subset: tumor region T4, right-lateral pole. The receptors were gathered from a man in his forties with primary liver carcinoma and hepatitis B virus infection.

This clonotype showed up just once. This chain uses TRBV29-1 with TRBJ2-5, with 10 bases matching TRBD2. V lost 6 bases and J lost 3; bases outside the gene matches: 13. The CDR3 covers 16 residues. Germline CDR1 reads SQVTM; CDR2 reads ANQGSEA. The CDR3 coding sequence is TGCAGCGTGACACCAGGGACTAGCGTGAATGAAGAGACCCAGTACTTC. The encoded protein is CSVTPGTSVNEETQYF.

In this sample, this clonotype turned up many times. The chain has TRBV30 and TRBJ2-1, with 12 bases identical to TRBD2. The CDR3 is 15 residues long. V trimming: 4 bases; J trimming: 9 bases; junction bases outside the gene matches: 10. From germline, CDR1 is GTSNPN and CDR2 SVGIG (reference sequence). CDR3 region: CAWTSGRGRYGEQFF. The DNA for the CDR3 is TGTGCCTGGACTAGCGGGAGGGGAAGATATGGTGAGCAGTTCTTC.

Concerning this clonotype itself: The missing conserved phenylalanine or tryptophan at the end of this CDR3 makes a read error likely. CDR3 loop: CATSYGGRAVEQFL. The CDR3 DNA sequence: TGTGCCACCAGTTACGGCGGGAGAGCGGTTGAGCAGTTCCTC. The chain is built from TRBV6-6 and TRBJ2-1; 7 positions agree with TRBD2. Per germline, CDR1 MNHNY and CDR2 SVGAGI (reference sequence). The CDR3 runs 14 residues.

Concerning this clonotype itself: A read error may account for a junction end that differs from germline. This sequence joins TRBV2 and TRBJ2-4; D is uncertain. Germline V CDR1 and CDR2: SNHLY, FYNNEI. The CDR3 has 14 amino acids. CDR3 residues: CTSSELLSLGIQYF. CDR3 nucleotide sequence: TGTACCAGCAGTGAACTCCTTAGTCTAGGCATTCAGTACTTC.

As for this clonotype: Mismatch with germline at one junction end may stem from a read error. The genes are TRBV29-1 and TRBJ2-2; 8 bases fit TRBD1. The CDR3 is 13 amino acids. The germline gives CDR1 SQVTM, CDR2 ANQGSEA. The CDR3 DNA follows: TGCAGTGCGTGGCGGGTAAACACAGGGGGGCTGCTTTTT. It is translated as CSAWRVNTGGLLF.

As concerns this clonotype: Germline is not matched at one junction end, which may reflect a read error. CDR3 sequence: CDGSLVRTYPGTGELLF. CDR3 in DNA: TGTGACGGCAGCTTAGTTCGGACGTACCCAGGGACCGGGGAGCTGTTATTT. The chain joins TRBV11-2 to TRBJ2-2; D may match TRBD1 or TRBD2 (5 bases each). The CDR3 loop spans 17 amino acids. Germline V lookup: CDR1 SGHAT, CDR2 FQNNGV. Drawing the rest from reference TRBV11-2 and TRBJ2-2, the complete variable domain is EAGVAQSPRYKIIEKRQSVAFWCNPISGHATLYWYQQILGQGPKLLIQFQNNGVVDDSQLPKDRFSAERLKGVDSTLKIQPAKLEDSAVYLCDGSLVRTYPGTGELLFGEGSRLTVL.

As to this clonotype: This clone may be a read error of a much larger clone one base away. The chain links TRBV10-3 to TRBJ1-1; 10 nucleotides line up with TRBD1. The germline gives CDR1 ENHRY, CDR2 SYGVKD. The CDR3 is made up of 15 amino acids. The CDR3 DNA reads as TGTGTCACCTTCTCCGGGACAGGGGTGAACACTGAAGCTTTCTTT. Translated, it gives CVTFSGTGVNTEAFF.

Details on this clonotype: A read error may produce the germline difference seen at one junction end. The chain joins TRBV11-2 to TRBJ2-1; the match to TRBD2 covers 7 bases. This CDR3 spans 16 amino acids. Germline CDR1 and CDR2: SGHAT and FQNNGV. CDR3 coding DNA: TGCGCCAGCAGCTTGGATATCGGACTAGACATGGGAGAGCAGTTCTTC. Translation gives CASSLDIGLDMGEQFF.

A remark on this clonotype: No conserved phenylalanine or tryptophan ends this CDR3, so it is likely a read error. This rearrangement joins TRBV29-1 to TRBJ2-1; 8 positions agree with TRBD2. The CDR3 consists of 15 residues. Germline V CDR1 and CDR2: SQVTM, ANQGSEA. The CDR3 nucleotides are TGCAGCTTTGACCGGGGGATGAGCGGGAGTGGTGAGCAGTTCCTC. Translation: CSFDRGMSGSGEQFL.

Notes on this clonotype: This could be a read error, since a much larger clone is one nucleotide away. The rearrangement links TRBV12-3 or TRBV12-4 to TRBJ1-5, with D tentatively TRBD1 (6 bases). With 10 bases removed from V and 6 bases from J, the gap between germline ends came to 16 bases. The CDR3 totals 13 residues. Written as DNA, the CDR3 is TGTGCCACCGCGGGCAGGGGTGCTCAGCCCCAGCATTTT. This encodes CATAGRGAQPQHF.

This clonotype was counted a few times. The rearrangement links TRBV28 to TRBJ2-7; 15 bases are shared with TRBD2. The J call could be wrong; TRBJ2-1 is a better fit for the DNA end. This CDR3 has 15 residues. Germline V lookup: CDR1 MDHEN, CDR2 SYDVKM. CDR3: CASSFGGLAGGEQFF. The CDR3 coding sequence is TGTGCCAGCAGTTTTGGGGGACTAGCGGGAGGCGAGCAGTTCTTC.

With regard to this clonotype: A much larger clone is a single base away; this may be a read error. V and J are TRBV7-8 and TRBJ1-5; no firm D call. CDR1 and CDR2 from the germline V gene are SGHVS and FQNEAQ. This CDR3 has 14 residues. The V end lost 1 base, the J end lost 4 bases, and 8 bases lay between the germline ends. This chain's CDR3 is CASSLGAHNQPQHF. CDR3 sequence (DNA): TGTGCCAGCAGCTTAGGCGCTCATAATCAGCCCCAGCATTTT.

Details on this clonotype: Relative to the germline gene, one junction end is altered; a read error may explain this. This chain uses TRBV4-2 with TRBJ1-5; maybe TRBD1 (6 bases). This CDR3 has 15 amino acids. Germline CDR1 and CDR2: LGHNA and YNFKEQ. CDR3 sequence reads: CVSSPGGGDDQPQQF. In DNA, the CDR3 is TGTGTCAGCAGCCCTGGAGGGGGTGACGATCAGCCCCAGCAATTT.

This clonotype was counted a few times. This chain joins TRBV5-1 and TRBJ2-7; 8 positions match TRBD1. After removal of 3 bases from V and 0 bases from J, the junction contained 2 bases not matched to a gene. Germline CDR1 and CDR2: SGHRS and YFSETQ. The length of the CDR3 is 14 residues. This chain's CDR3 is CASSSRGPSYEQYF. The DNA for the CDR3 is TGCGCCAGCAGCTCCAGGGGGCCCTCCTACGAGCAGTACTTC.

Regarding this clonotype: At one end the junction does not follow the germline gene, possibly because of a read error. The J gene is TRBJ2-5, the V gene TRBV10-2; 12 bases are a match to TRBD2. The CDR3 covers 16 residues. From germline, CDR1 is WSHSY and CDR2 SAAADI. The CDR3 bases are TGCGCCTGCAGTAGCGGGACTAGCGGGTTCGGGGGGACCCAGTACTTC. Amino acids: CACSSGTSGFGGTQYF.

With regard to this clonotype: The junction differs from germline at one of its ends, possibly a read error. The gene calls are TRBV6-6 and TRBJ2-2, with a possible D match to TRBD2 (6 bases). CDR1 and CDR2 from the germline V gene are MNHNY and SVGAGI (reference sequence). The CDR3 contains 14 residues. CDR3 nucleotide sequence: TGTGCCATCAGTTACCGGGCCTCAGCCGGGGGGCTGTTTTTT. It codes for CAISYRASAGGLFF.

The J gene is TRBJ2-3, the V gene TRBV6-1; a possible D gene is TRBD2 (6 bases). The CDR3 runs 13 residues. Germline V CDR1 and CDR2: MNHNS, SASEGT. CDR3 in amino acids: CTSSLDSTDTQYF. CDR3 DNA sequence: TGTACTAGCAGTTTAGACAGCACAGATACGCAGTATTTT.

The chain links TRBV6-6 to TRBJ2-1, with 13 bases lining up with TRBD2. The V and J ends lost 2 bases and 12 bases, in that order; junction bases with no gene match: 19. The CDR3 has 19 residues. Germline V CDR1 and CDR2: MNHNY, SVGAGI (reference sequence). CDR3 nucleotide sequence: TGTGCCAGCAGTTACCCTATCTTTGGGGGACTAGCGGGAAGGGTTGGGCAGTTCTTC. It encodes CASSYPIFGGLAGRVGQFF.